This TCR beta chain comes out of a study of OX40 agonist ivuxolimab in advanced cancers. TCRdb keeps only in-frame clones here, not all; method: immunoSEQ multiplex PCR. The profile shows approximately 94,000 clones, under 95% of them singletons. The junction had 7 bases not matched to a gene; V was cut back by 10 bases and J by 5 bases. This CDR3 is built from 13 residues. Germline CDR1 reads MNHEY; CDR2 reads SMNVEV (reference sequence). The sample consisted of CD4+ or CD8+ T cells sorted from blood, taken in a trial of the OX40 agonist ivuxolimab. This sequence originates from an adult with an advanced solid tumor such as melanoma, head and neck, liver or kidney cancer. The rearrangement links TRBV27 to TRBJ2-5; 10 bases line up with TRBD1. DNA for the CDR3: TGTGCCACCCGACAGGGGGCGAAGGAGACCCAGTACTTC. Amino acid sequence: CATRQGAKETQYF.